This is a list of T cell receptor beta chains from one sample in a study of T cell responses to AZD1222 COVID-19 vaccine. The method was immunoSEQ multiplex PCR; TCRdb's version includes in-frame clones alone and lacks a portion of them. The table has 100,000 or so clones, roughly 85% seen once; the top ten hold roughly 6.3%. The material sequenced was peripheral blood, taken on day 0 of AZD1222 vaccination. The source is an adult in good health. The CDR3 runs from the conserved cysteine through the conserved F or W. The D gene is left open where the match is weak. Part of the rows lack a size; the others show once, few, many or a class for expanded clones.

d_gene | abundance | j_gene | v_gene | CDR3nt | CDR3aa
. | . | TRBJ1-1 | TRBV6-5 | TGTGCCAGCAGTCGGACTTGGAACACTGAAGCTTTCTTT | CASSRTWNTEAFF
TRBD2 | . | TRBJ2-5 | TRBV2 | TGTGCCAGCCTTAGGCGGGGGTTTACAGAGACCCAGTACTTC | CASLRRGFTETQYF
. | . | TRBJ2-1 | TRBV24-1 | TGTGCCACGCCCCCACTAGGTTCGTATGAGCAGTTCTTC | CATPPLGSYEQFF
. | . | TRBJ2-7 | TRBV7-2 | TGTGCCAGCAGCTTAGGAGAGGGGCAGGGCAACTACGAGCAGTACTTC | CASSLGEGQGNYEQYF
TRBD1 | . | TRBJ1-2 | TRBV27 | TGTGCCAGCAGTCTGGGACAGGGGAATGGCTACACCTTC | CASSLGQGNGYTF
TRBD2 | . | TRBJ2-7 | TRBV11-3 | TGTGCCAGCAGCTTAGCCGGGACTAGCGGAATTTACGAGCAGTACTTC | CASSLAGTSGIYEQYF
. | . | TRBJ1-3 | TRBV5-5 | TGTGCCAGCAGCTTGGTTCCAGGGAGTGGAAACACCATATATTTT | CASSLVPGSGNTIYF
. | . | TRBJ2-1 | TRBV10-1 | TGCGCCAGCAGTGAGGAACCGCGCGGCGAGCAGTTCTTC | CASSEEPRGEQFF
TRBD1 | . | TRBJ2-1 | TRBV24-1 | TGTGCCACCAGTGATGGCCGACAGGGCCCCTATGAGCAGTTCTTC | CATSDGRQGPYEQFF
. | . | TRBJ2-3 | TRBV29-1 | TGCAGCGTTCTGTCACCGGACAGTAGCACAGATACGCAGTATTTT | CSVLSPDSSTDTQYF
. | . | TRBJ2-7 | TRBV30 | TGTGCCTGGAATCTTGCGGGATACGAGCAGTACTTC | CAWNLAGYEQYF
. | once | TRBJ1-5 | TRBV10-3 | TGTGCCATCAGTGAGTCAGGGGGGCCTGCTTCCAGCAATCAGCCCCAGCATTTT | CAISESGGPASSNQPQHF
. | . | TRBJ2-1 | TRBV7-3 | TGTGCCAGCAGCTATAACAATGAGCAGTTCTTC | CASSYNNEQFF
TRBD2 | . | TRBJ2-3 | TRBV7-9 | TGTGCCAGCAGCTTAGGGGCTAGCGGGGGGTTCCGCACAGATACGCAGTATTTT | CASSLGASGGFRTDTQYF
TRBD2 | . | TRBJ2-5 | TRBV7-6 | TGTGCCAGCAGCTTAGCGAGGCGGGAGGGGGAGACCCAGTACTTC | CASSLARREGETQYF
TRBD1 | . | TRBJ1-2 | TRBV6-1 | TGTGCCAGCAGTGAAGGCGCGGGACAGGGACGTGGCTACACCTTC | CASSEGAGQGRGYTF
TRBD1 | . | TRBJ2-5 | TRBV10-1 | TGCGCCAGCAGTCGGACAGGGTCGGGGGAGACCCAGTACTTC | CASSRTGSGETQYF